This T cell receptor (beta chain) appears in the sequencing data of a study of T-cell reconstitution after alpha-beta-depleted transplantation in children. A TCRbeta library incorporating unique molecular identifiers was prepared. In TCRdb, the PCR reads were re-called with MiXCR into one record per CDR3 protein. The sample includes about half a million distinct CDR3 sequences, around 12% of them seen just once. The sequence was collected from a human donor who donated a stem cell graft to a child with combined immunodeficiency. Sample: PBMCs from the stem cell graft donor, taken from the stem cell graft.

This CDR3 is CASSSTPAGSTGDTQYF. CDR3 nucleotide sequence: TGTGCCAGCAGCTCCACGCCAGCGGGGTCAACCGGGGATACGCAGTATTTT. V is TRBV11-2 and J is TRBJ2-3, with 7 bases fitting TRBD2. With V trimmed by 4 bases and J by 6 bases, 16 bases remained unmatched. The germline V gene has CDR1 SGHAT and CDR2 FQNNGV. The CDR3 has 17 residues.